This T cell receptor (beta chain) originates from a study of CXCR3-negative and CXCR3-positive naive CD8 T cells. This CDR3 is 14 amino acids long. Germline V lookup: CDR1 LNHDA, CDR2 SQIVND (reference sequence). Sorting yielded triplicates of approximately 300,000 cells for each CD8+ T cell subset. With UMI labels, 5' RACE was used to prepare the TRB cDNA libraries. TCRdb reprocessed the 5' RACE reads and keeps a single row for each CDR3 protein, giving no DNA. The sample holds 6,500 to 7,500 distinct CDR3 sequences. The sequence derives from a human donor in good health. Some clones in this sample may be carry-over from other donors' samples. The chain is built from TRBV19 and TRBJ2-2; with no DNA, the TCRdb D assignment of TRBD1 cannot be verified. Sequencing used naive CXCR3- CD8+ T cells from blood. Described subset: CD45RO-CCR7+CD27+CD95- naive CD8+ T cells lacking CXCR3 (TNR3-). CDR3 amino acids: CASSLRGGAGELFF. Full variable domain (missing parts from reference TRBV19 and TRBJ2-2): DGGITQSPKYLFRKEGQNVTLSCEQNLNHDAMYWYRQDPGQGLRLIYYSQIVNDFQKGDIAEGYSVSREKKESFPLTVTSAQKNPTAFYLCASSLRGGAGELFFGEGSRLTVL.